The clone carrying this TCR beta chain was counted a single time. This entry comes from a study of blood T cell repertoires in COVID-19. Study at large: Sites across the United States, Italy and Spain contributed samples from acute and convalescent COVID-19. PBMCs, B-cell-depleted T cells, or T cells provided the cDNA or gDNA that made up the material.

With 5 bases removed from V and 1 base from J, the gap between germline ends came to 8 bases. The CDR3 has 12 residues. Germline V gives CDR1 SQVTM, CDR2 ANQGSEA. One Seattle source followed patients from active infection through their disease course. Profiling relied on immunoSEQ multiplex PCR, and the TCRdb table lists in-frame clones only, not all of them. The sample includes around 120,000 clones, roughly 90% of them seen just once. The receptor was derived from a woman aged 55-69 years with COVID-19, enrolled during active disease. The sample was peripheral blood. The rearrangement joins TRBV29-1 to TRBJ1-1, with D possibly being TRBD1 (5 bases). CDR3 nucleotide sequence: TGCAGCGTTCTTACAGGGAACACTGAAGCTTTCTTT. As protein: CSVLTGNTEAFF.